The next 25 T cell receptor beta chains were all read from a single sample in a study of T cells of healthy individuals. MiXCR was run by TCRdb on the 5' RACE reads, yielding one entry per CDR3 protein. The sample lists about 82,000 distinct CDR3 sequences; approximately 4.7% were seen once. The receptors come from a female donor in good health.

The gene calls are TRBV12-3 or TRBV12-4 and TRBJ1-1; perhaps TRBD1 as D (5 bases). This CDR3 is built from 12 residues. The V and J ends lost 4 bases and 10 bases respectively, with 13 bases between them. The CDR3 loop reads CASSSGTIVAFF. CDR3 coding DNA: TGTGCCAGCAGTTCGGGGACGATCGTAGCTTTCTTT.

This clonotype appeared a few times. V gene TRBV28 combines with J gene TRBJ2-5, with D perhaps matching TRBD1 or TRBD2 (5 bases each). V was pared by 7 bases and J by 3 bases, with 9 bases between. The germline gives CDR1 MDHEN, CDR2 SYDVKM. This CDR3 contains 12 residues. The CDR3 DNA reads TGTGCCAGCAATTGGGGGAAAGAGACCCAGTACTTC. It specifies CASNWGKETQYF.

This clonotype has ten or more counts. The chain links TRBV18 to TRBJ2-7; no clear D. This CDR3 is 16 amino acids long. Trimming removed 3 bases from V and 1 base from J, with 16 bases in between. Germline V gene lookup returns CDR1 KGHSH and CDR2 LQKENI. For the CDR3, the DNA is TGTGCCAGCTCACCGGCAGTTACCATCCGTTCCTACGAGCAGTACTTC. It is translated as CASSPAVTIRSYEQYF. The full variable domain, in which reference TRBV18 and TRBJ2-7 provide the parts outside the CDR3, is NAGVMQNPRHLVRRRGQEARLRCSPMKGHSHVYWYRQLPEEGLKFMVYLQKENIIDESGMPKERFSAEFPKEGPSILRIQQVVRGDSAAYFCASSPAVTIRSYEQYFGPGTRLTVT.

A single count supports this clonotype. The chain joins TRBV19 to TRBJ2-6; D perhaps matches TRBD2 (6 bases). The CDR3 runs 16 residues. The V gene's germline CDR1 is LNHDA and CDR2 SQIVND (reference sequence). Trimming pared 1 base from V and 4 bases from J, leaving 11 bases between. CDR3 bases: TGTGCCAGTAGTATAGGTGGAGGGGCCGGGGCCAACGTCCTGACTTTC. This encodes CASSIGGGAGANVLTF.

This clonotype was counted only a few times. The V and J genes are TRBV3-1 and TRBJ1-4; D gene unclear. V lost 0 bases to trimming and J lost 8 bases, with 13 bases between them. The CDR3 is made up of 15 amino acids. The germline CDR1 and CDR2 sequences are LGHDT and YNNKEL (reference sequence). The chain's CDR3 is CASSQDRISGEKLFF. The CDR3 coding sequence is TGTGCCAGCAGCCAAGATAGGATATCAGGAGAAAAACTGTTTTTT. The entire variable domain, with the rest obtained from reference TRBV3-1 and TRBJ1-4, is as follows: DTAVSQTPKYLVTQMGNDKSIKCEQNLGHDTMYWYKQDSKKFLKIMFSYNNKELIINETVPNRFSPKSPDKAHLNLHINSLELGDSAVYFCASSQDRISGEKLFFGSGTQLSVL.

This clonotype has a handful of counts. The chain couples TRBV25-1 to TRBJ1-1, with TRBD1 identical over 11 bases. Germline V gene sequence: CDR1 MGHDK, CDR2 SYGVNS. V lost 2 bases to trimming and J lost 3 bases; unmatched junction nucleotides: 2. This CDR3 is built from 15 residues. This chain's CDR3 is CASSEPGQGDTEAFF. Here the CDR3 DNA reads TGTGCCAGCAGTGAACCGGGACAGGGGGACACTGAAGCTTTCTTT.

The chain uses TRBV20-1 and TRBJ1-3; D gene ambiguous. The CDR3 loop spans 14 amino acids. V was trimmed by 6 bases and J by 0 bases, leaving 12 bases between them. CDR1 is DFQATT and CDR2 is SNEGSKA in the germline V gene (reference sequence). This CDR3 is CSARIELSGNTIYF. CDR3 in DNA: TGCAGTGCAAGGATTGAGCTCTCTGGAAACACCATATATTTT.

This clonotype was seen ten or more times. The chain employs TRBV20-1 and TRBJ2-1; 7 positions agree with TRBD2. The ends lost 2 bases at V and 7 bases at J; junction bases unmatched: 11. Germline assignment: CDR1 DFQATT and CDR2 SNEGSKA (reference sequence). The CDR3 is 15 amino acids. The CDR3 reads CSARWLAAMRNEQFF. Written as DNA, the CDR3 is TGCAGTGCTAGATGGCTAGCGGCTATGAGGAATGAGCAGTTCTTC.

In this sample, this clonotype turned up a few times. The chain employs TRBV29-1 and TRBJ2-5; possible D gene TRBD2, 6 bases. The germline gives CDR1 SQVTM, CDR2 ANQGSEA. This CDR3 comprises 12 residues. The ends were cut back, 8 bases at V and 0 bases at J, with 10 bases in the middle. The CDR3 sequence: CSLRENQETQYF. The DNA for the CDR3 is TGCAGCCTACGGGAGAACCAAGAGACCCAGTACTTC.

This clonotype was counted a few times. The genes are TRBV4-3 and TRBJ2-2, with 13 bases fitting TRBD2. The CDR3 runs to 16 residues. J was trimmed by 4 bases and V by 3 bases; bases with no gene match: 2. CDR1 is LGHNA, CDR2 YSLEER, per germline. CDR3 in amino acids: CASSQRTSGSTGELFF. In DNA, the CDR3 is TGCGCCAGCAGCCAGAGGACTAGCGGGAGCACCGGGGAGCTGTTTTTT.

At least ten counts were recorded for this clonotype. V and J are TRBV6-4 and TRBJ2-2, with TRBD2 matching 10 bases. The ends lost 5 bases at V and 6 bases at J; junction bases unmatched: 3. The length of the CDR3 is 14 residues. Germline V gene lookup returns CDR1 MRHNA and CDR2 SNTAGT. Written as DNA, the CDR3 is TGTGCCAGCAGTACTAGCGGGACCTCCGGGGAGCTGTTTTTT. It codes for CASSTSGTSGELFF.

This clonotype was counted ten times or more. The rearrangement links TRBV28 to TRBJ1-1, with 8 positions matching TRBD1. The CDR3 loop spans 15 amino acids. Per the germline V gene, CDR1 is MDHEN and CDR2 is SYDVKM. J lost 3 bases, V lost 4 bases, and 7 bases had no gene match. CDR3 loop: CASSSVDREDTEAFF. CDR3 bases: TGTGCCAGCAGTTCCGTGGACAGGGAAGACACTGAAGCTTTCTTT. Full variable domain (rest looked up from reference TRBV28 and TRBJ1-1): DVKVTQSSRYLVKRTGEKVFLECVQDMDHENMFWYRQDPGLGLRLIYFSYDVKMKEKGDIPEGYSVSREKKERFSLILESASTNQTSMYLCASSSVDREDTEAFFGQGTRLTVV.

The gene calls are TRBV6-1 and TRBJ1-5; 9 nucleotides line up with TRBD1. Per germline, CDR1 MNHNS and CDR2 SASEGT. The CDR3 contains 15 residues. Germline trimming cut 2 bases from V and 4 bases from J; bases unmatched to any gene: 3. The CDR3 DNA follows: TGTGCCAGCAGTGAATCGACAGGGGGGAATCAGCCCCAGCATTTT. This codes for CASSESTGGNQPQHF.

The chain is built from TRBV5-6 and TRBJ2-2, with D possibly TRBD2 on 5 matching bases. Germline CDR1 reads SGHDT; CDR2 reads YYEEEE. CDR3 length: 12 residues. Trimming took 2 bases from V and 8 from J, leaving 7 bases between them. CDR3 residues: CASSFRRGELFF. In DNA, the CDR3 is TGTGCCAGCAGCTTTCGGAGGGGGGAGCTGTTTTTT. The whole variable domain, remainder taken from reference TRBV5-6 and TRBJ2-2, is DAGVTQSPTHLIKTRGQQVTLRCSPKSGHDTVSWYQQALGQGPQFIFQYYEEEERQRGNFPDRFSGHQFPNYSSELNVNALLLGDSALYLCASSFRRGELFFGEGSRLTVL.

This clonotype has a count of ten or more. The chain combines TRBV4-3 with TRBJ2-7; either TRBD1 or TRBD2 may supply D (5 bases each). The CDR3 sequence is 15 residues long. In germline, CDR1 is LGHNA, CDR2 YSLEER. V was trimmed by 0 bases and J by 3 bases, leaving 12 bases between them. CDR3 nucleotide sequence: TGCGCCAGCAGCCAAGATACGGGACCCAGCTACGAGCAGTACTTC. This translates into CASSQDTGPSYEQYF.

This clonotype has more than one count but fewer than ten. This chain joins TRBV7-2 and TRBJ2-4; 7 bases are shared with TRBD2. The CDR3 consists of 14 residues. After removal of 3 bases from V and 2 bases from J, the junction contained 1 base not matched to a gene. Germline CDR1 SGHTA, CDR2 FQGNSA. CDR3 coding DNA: TGTGCCAGCAGCTTGGGAGGGTCCAAAAACATTCAGTACTTC. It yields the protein CASSLGGSKNIQYF.

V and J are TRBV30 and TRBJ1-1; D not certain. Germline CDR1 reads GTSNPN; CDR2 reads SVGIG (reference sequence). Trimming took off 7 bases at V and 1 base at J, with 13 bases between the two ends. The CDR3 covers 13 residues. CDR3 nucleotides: TGTGCCTTTCATCGAGGGTCGAACACTGAAGCTTTCTTT. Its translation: CAFHRGSNTEAFF.

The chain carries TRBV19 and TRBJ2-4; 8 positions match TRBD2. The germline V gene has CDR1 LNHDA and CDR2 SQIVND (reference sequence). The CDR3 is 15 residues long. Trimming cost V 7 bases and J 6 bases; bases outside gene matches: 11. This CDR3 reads CASKPRGGRGNIQYF. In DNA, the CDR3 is TGTGCCAGTAAACCCCGGGGGGGGCGCGGAAACATTCAGTACTTC.

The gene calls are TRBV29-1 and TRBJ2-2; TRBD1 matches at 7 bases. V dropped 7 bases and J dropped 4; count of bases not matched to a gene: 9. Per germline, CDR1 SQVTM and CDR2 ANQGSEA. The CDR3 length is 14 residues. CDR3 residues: CSASGTVSTGELFF. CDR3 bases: TGCAGCGCGTCCGGGACAGTGTCCACCGGGGAGCTGTTTTTT.

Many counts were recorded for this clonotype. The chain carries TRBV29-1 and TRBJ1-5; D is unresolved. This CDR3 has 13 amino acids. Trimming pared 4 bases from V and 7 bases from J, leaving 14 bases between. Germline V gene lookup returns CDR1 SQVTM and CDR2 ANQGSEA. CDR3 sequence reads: CSVGRGMGQPQHF. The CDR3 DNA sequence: TGCAGCGTTGGACGGGGAATGGGGCAGCCCCAGCATTTT.

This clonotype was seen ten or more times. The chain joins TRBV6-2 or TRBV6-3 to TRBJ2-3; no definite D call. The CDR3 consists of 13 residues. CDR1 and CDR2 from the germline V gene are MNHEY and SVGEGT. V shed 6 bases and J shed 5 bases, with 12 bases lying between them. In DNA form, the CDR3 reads TGTGCCAGCAGCAGAGGATGGGGAGATACGCAGTATTTT. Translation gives CASSRGWGDTQYF.

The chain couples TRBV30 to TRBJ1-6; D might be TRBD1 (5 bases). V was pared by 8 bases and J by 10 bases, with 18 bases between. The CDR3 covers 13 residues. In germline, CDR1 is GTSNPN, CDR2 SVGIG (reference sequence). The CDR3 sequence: CAGGAWDRSPLHF. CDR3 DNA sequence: TGTGCCGGCGGGGCCTGGGATCGGTCACCCCTCCACTTT.

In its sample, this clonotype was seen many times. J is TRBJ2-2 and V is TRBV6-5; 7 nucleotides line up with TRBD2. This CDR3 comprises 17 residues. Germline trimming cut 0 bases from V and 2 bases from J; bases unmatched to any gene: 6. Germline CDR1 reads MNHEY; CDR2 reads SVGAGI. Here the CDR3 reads CASSYSRLAANTGELFF. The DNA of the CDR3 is TGTGCCAGCAGTTACTCCCGCCTAGCGGCAAACACCGGGGAGCTGTTTTTT.

As DNA, the CDR3 is TGTGCCAGCACCCCGGGGCAGGGAGACACCGGGGAGCTGTTTTTT. Its translation is CASTPGQGDTGELFF. The chain links TRBV3-1 to TRBJ2-2; D could derive from TRBD1 or TRBD2 (5 bases each). The germline gives CDR1 LGHDT, CDR2 YNNKEL (reference sequence). This CDR3 is built from 15 residues. V was clipped by 7 bases and J by 3 bases, with 15 bases between them.

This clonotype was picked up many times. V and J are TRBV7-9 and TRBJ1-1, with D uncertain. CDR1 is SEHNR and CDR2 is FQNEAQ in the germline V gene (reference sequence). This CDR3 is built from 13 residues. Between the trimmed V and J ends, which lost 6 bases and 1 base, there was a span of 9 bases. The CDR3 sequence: CASRVIGNTEAFF. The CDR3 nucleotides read TGTGCCAGCAGAGTCATAGGGAACACTGAAGCTTTCTTT.